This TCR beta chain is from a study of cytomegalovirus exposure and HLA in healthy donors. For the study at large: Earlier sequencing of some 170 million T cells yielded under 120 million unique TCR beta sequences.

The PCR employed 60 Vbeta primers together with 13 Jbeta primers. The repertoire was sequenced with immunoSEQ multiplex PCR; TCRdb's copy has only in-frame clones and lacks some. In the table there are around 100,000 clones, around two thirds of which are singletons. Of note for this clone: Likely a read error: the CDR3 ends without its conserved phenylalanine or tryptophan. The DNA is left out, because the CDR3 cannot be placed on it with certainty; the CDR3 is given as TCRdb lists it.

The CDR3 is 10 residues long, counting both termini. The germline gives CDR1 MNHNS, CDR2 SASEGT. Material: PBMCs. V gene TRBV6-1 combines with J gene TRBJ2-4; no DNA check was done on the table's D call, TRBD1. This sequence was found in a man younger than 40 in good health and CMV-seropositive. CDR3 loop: CASGDRGHTN.